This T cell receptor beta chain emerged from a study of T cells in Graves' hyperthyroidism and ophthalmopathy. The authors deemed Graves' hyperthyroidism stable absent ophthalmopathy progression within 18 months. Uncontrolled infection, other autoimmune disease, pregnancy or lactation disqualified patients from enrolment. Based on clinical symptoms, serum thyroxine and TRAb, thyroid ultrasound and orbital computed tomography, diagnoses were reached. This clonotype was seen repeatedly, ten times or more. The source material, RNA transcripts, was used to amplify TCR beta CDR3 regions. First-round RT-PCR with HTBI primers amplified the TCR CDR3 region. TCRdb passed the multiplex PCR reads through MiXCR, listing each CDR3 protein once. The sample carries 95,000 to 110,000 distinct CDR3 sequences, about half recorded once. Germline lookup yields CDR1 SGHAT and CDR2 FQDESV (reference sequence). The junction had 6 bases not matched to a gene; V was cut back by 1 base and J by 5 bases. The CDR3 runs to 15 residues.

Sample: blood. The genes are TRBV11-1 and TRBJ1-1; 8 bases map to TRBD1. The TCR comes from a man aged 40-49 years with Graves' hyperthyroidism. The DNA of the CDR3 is TGTGCCAGCAGCTTAGAGACAGGGGCTGGAACTGAAGCTTTCTTT. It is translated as CASSLETGAGTEAFF.